Given below is one TCR beta chain in context. This clone showed up many times. What this receptor recognizes is not known. No base quality information exists; no much larger clone differs at one position. This sample was taken from a study of beta chain features in type 1 diabetes (dated by TCRdb to the late 2010s). A note on the overall study: Mean age, gender distribution, total cell number and subset yield were not different between patients and healthy donors. Across all samples, fewer than 110,000,000 sorted cells were examined, and cell number per subset correlated strongly with RNA yield. The study compared the TCRB repertoires of sorted circulating CD4+ T cell subsets in recently diagnosed type 1 diabetes patients with those in matched healthy donors. Regulatory and stem cell-like memory subsets were obtained from only 8 patients and roughly 8 healthy donors, while naive and central memory subsets were obtained from all 30 or so donors.

Study-wide conclusions, independent of this receptor: At VDJ recombination sites, patients with type 1 diabetes made fewer insertions and deleted more nucleotides, a pattern implying thymic rearrangement abnormalities. In all four CD4+ subsets, TCRB CDR3 length was moderately but significantly shorter in type 1 diabetes patients. Naive, central memory and regulatory TCRB repertoires appeared to be more similar among patients than among healthy donors. PCR may preferentially amplify shorter templates, but because patient and control samples were amplified and corrected together, any resulting skew would affect both groups equally. Because small numbers of individuals were included in the HLA sub-analyses, any influence of HLA type on TCRB rearrangement was left unresolved. Sequencing cDNA rather than genomic DNA could over-represent highly expressing activated cells, although activation and CD3 levels did not differ between groups.

The entire amount of isolated RNA was reverse transcribed using the High Capacity cDNA Reverse Transcription Kit, so the sequenced TCRB transcripts were expressed ones. Deep immunoSEQ sequencing was performed on naive, central memory and regulatory T cell samples, with an average of about 3.57 million total reads per sample. After sorted cells were lysed in RLT buffer, RNA was extracted with DNase-treated RNeasy Micro or Mini kits, with the choice depending on cell number. Each cell subset was processed separately to prevent cross-contamination, with patient and healthy donor samples processed together. The immunoSEQ multiplex PCR was used to amplify TCRB sequences from cDNA, generating 87-bp fragments that spanned the CDR3 region. Sequencing of the amplicons was done on the Illumina HiSeq platform. The paper's data handling went like this. Synthetic template baselines were used to correct PCR bias computationally, reads within Hamming distance 2 were collapsed together, and singletons that could not be merged were discarded. Reads were aligned against IMGT so that V, D and J genes, CDR3 length and insertions or deletions at six rearrangement sites could be assigned. Within each subset, clonotype counts were normalized to sorted cell number, and only after that were true diversity and Gini coefficients computed with the tcR R package. The overlap coefficient, calculated on TCRB nucleotide sequences, was used to quantify repertoire sharing. The source is immuneACCESS, and TCRdb retained only in-frame sequences with V and J called. Part of the clones is not carried over; for the studies checked, unresolved V genes explain less than half of this, and the remainder is unexplained. V, J and clone size were drawn from that table, and D and trimming were deduced from the DNA. A total of about 370,000 clones appear in this sample, 8% to 10% of them only once. The top ten hold about 0.64% of the sample.

Each donor gave one peripheral blood draw, averaging roughly 100 mL, which was collected into heparinised tubes. Naive, central memory, regulatory and stem cell-like memory CD4+ T cells were sorted on a BD FACSAria II using a panel including CD45RO, CCR7, CD25, CD127, CD95 and CD27. A purity above 95% was achieved for all sorted populations. Right away, PBMCs were isolated by Lymphoprep density gradient centrifugation and were stained directly, with no culture step. So that batch effects would be minimized, each experiment stained and sorted samples in pairs, pairing one healthy donor with one patient. The receptor was isolated from a man aged 25 to 40 with type 1 diabetes. The material sequenced was central memory CD4+ T cells from blood.

CDR3 region: CASMASGSNEQFF. In nucleotide form, the sequence is TGTGCCAGCATGGCTAGCGGGAGCAATGAGCAGTTCTTC. The chain was built from TRBV27 and TRBJ2-1, with TRBD2 identical over 10 junction bases. For CDR1 and CDR2, the germline V gene (reference sequence) lists MNHEY and SMNVEV. Relative to germline, V is missing 7 bases and J is missing 6 bases, with 3 bases of the junction outside any gene match. Including cysteine and phenylalanine, the CDR3 has 13 amino acids. Of all the DNA, just the CDR3 is kept, 39 bases in frame from base 1.